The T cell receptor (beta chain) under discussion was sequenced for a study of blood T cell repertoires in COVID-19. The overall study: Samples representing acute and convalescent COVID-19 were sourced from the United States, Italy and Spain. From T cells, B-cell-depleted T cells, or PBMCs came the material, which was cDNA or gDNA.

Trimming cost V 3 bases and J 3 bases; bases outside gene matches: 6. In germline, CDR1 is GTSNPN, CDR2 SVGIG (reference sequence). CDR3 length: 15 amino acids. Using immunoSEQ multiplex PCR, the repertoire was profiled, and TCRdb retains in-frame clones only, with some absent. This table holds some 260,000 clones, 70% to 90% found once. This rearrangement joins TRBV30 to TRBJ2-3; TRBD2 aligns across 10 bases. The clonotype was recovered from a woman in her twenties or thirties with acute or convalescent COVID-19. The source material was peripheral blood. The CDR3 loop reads CAWSKASGSTDTQYF. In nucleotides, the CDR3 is TGTGCCTGGAGCAAGGCTAGCGGGAGTACAGATACGCAGTATTTT.